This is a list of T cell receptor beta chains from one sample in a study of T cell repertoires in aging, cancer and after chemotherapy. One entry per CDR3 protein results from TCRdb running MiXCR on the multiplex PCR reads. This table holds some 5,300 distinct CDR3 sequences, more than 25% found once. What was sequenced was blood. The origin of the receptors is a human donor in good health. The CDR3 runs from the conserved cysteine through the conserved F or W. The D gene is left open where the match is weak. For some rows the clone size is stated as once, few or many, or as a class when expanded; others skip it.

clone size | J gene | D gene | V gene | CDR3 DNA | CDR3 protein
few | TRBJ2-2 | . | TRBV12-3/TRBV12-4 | TGTGCCAGCAGACGGGACGGAAACACCGGGGAGCTGTTTTTT | CASRRDGNTGELFF
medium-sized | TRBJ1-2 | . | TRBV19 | TGTGCCAGTAGTGGGAAGGGTGGCTACACCTTC | CASSGKGGYTF
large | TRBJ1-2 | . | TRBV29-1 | TGCAGCGTTGTTCGCAGGACAAGGGGTAACTATGGCTACACCTTC | CSVVRRTRGNYGYTF
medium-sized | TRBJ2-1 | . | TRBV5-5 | TGTGCCAGCAGCTTGGTCTCGGGGTCCTACAATGAGCAGTTCTTC | CASSLVSGSYNEQFF
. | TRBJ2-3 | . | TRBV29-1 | TGCAGCGCCGGCGGGGATAGGGACACAGATACGCAGTATTTT | CSAGGDRDTDTQYF
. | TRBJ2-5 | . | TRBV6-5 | TGTGCCAGCAGTTACTCGATGAGGGAAGGAGAGACCCAGTACTTC | CASSYSMREGETQYF
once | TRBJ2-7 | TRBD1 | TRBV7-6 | TGTGCCAGCAGCCCGGGACAGGGGGCGATGTACGAGCAGTACTTC | CASSPGQGAMYEQYF
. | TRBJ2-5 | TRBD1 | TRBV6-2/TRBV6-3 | TGTGCCAGCACCTACCGGGACAGGGGACAAGAGACCCAGTACTTC | CASTYRDRGQETQYF
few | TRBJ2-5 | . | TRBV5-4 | TGTGCCAGCAGGATTACAGGGACGGGAGAGACCCAGTACTTC | CASRITGTGETQYF
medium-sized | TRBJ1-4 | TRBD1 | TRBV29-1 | TGCAGCGTTTCGTTGGGGACAGGGTCCGAAAAACTGTTTTTT | CSVSLGTGSEKLFF
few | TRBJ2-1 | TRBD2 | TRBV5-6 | TGTGCCAGCAGCTCCACCGGGGGGGCAAATGAGCAGTTCTTC | CASSSTGGANEQFF
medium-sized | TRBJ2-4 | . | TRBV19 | TGTGCCAGTACCACCGGGGGCGGGGTTGCCAAAAACATTCAGTACTTC | CASTTGGGVAKNIQYF
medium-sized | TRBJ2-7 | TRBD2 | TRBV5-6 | TGTGCCAGCAGCTTGAAGCGGGGGGTTTACGAGCAGTACTTC | CASSLKRGVYEQYF
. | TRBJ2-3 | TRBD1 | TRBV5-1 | TGCGCCAGCAGCTTGATATGGGACAGGCCCATGGATACGCAGTATTTT | CASSLIWDRPMDTQYF
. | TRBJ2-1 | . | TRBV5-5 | TGTGCCAGCAGTTCCGGCGGGACCAACTACAATGAGCAGTTCTTC | CASSSGGTNYNEQFF
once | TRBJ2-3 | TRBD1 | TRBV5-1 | TGCGCCAGCAGCTTGGGGGACGGACAGGGGGCAGATACGCAGTATTTT | CASSLGDGQGADTQYF
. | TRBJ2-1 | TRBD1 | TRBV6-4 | TGTGCCAGCAGTGACGGGACAGGGGGCGATGAGCAGTTCTTC | CASSDGTGGDEQFF
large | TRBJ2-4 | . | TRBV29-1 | TGCAGCATCCGGGACTCACTAGCCAAAAACATTCAGTACTTC | CSIRDSLAKNIQYF
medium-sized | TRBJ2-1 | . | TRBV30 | TGTGCCTGGACCGTCTACAATGAGCAGTTCTTC | CAWTVYNEQFF
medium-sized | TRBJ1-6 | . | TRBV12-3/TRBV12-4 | TGTGCCAGCAGCCGTAATTCACCCCTCCACTTT | CASSRNSPLHF
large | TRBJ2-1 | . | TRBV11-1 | TGTGCCAGCAGCTTAGCCGGCTATGAGCAGTTCTTC | CASSLAGYEQFF
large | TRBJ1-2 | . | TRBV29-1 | TGCAGCGTCCATCAAACAGGGCCTACTAACTATGGCTACACCTTC | CSVHQTGPTNYGYTF
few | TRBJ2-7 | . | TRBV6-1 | TGTGCCAGCATCTCGCCAAAAGAGTACGAGCAGTACTTC | CASISPKEYEQYF
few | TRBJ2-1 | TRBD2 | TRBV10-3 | TGTGCCATCACCGCGGGACTAGCGGGGGCCTATGAGCAGTTCTTC | CAITAGLAGAYEQFF
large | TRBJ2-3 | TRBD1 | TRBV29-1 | TGCAGCGTTCCCGGGACAGGGCGAAATACGCAGTATTTT | CSVPGTGRNTQYF
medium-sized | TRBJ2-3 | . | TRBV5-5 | TGTGCCAGCAGCTCCCTCGCTAGCACAGATACGCAGTATTTT | CASSSLASTDTQYF
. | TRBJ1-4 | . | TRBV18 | TGTGCCAGCTCACCACCGGGTAGGGAAAAACTGTTTTTT | CASSPPGREKLFF
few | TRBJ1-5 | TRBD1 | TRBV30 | TGTGCCTGGAGGAGAGGGGGCCCCAATCAGCCCCAGCATTTT | CAWRRGGPNQPQHF
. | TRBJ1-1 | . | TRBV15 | TGTGCCACCAGCAGAGAGACCCTGGGAGCTTTCTTT | CATSRETLGAFF
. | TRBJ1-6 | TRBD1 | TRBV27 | TGTGCCAGCCGGGGACAGGGAGCCCCCTTCCTCCACTTT | CASRGQGAPFLHF
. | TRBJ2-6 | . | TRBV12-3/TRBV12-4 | TGTGCCAGCAGCCTTCCAGGGGCCAACGTCCTGACTTTC | CASSLPGANVLTF
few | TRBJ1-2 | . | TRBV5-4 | TGTGCCAGCAGCTCTGGCGCCGCCGTGAGGTATGGCTACACCTTC | CASSSGAAVRYGYTF
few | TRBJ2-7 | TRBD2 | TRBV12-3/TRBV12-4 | TGTGCCAGCAGTTACCGGGGGGGGTACGAGCAGTACTTC | CASSYRGGYEQYF
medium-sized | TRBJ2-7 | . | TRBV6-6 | TGTGCCAGCAAGGAGGTTGGCAGTATAGACTACGAGCAGTACTTC | CASKEVGSIDYEQYF
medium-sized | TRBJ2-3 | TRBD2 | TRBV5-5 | TGTGCCAGCAGCTTGCACAGCGGGGGCAGGACAGATACGCAGTATTTT | CASSLHSGGRTDTQYF
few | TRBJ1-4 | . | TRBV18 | TGTGCCAGCTCAGCTCGAAGGGACTCAATTCGGGAAAAACTGTTTTTT | CASSARRDSIREKLFF
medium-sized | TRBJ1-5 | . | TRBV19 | TGTGCCAGTAGTGTCGGTAGCAATCAGCCCCAGCATTTT | CASSVGSNQPQHF
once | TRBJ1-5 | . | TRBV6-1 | TGTGCCAGCAGTGCCCCAACAGGCCCTAGCAATCAGCCCCAGCATTTT | CASSAPTGPSNQPQHF
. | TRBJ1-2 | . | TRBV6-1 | TGTGCCAGCAGTGACTTACAGGGCAGCTATGGCTACACCTTC | CASSDLQGSYGYTF
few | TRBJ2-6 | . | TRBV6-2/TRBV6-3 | TGTGCCAGCAGTCCCAACGGCTCTGGGGCCAACGTCCTGACTTTC | CASSPNGSGANVLTF
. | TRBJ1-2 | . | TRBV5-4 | TGTGCCAGCAGCTTGCCGGATTTCTATGGCTACACCTTC | CASSLPDFYGYTF
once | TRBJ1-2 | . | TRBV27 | TGTGCCAGCAGTTCGACTCGGACAGTACGGGGCTACACCTTC | CASSSTRTVRGYTF
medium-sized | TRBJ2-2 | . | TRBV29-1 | TGCAGCGTTGTTGGGCAGAACACCGGGGAGCCGTTTTTT | CSVVGQNTGEPFF
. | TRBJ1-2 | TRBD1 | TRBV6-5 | TGTGCCAGCAGTTTTACCGGGACAGGGGGCTATGGCTACACCTTC | CASSFTGTGGYGYTF
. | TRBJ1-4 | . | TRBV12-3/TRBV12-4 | TGTGCCAGCAGTTTAGAGGCTAGGGTTGGCGCCAATGAAAAACTGTTTTTT | CASSLEARVGANEKLFF
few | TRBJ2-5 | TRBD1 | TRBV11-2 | TGTGCCAGCAGCTTAGGTCCGGGGACAGGGAAAGAGACCCAGTACTTC | CASSLGPGTGKETQYF
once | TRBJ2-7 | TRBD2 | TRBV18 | TGTGCCAGCTCACCACGGAGCGGGGGCCTCGAGCAGTACTTC | CASSPRSGGLEQYF
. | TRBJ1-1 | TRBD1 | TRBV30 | TGTGCCTGGAGTGTACCCAGGGGGCTCTTGTCTGAAGCTTTCTTT | CAWSVPRGLLSEAFF
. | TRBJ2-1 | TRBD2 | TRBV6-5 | TGTGCCAGCAGTTACTCGAGGGATTTAGCGGGGGGCTCTCAGGGGTCCAATGAGCAGTTCTTC | CASSYSRDLAGGSQGSNEQFF
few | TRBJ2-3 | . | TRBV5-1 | TGCGCCAGCAGCTTGGAGAACACAGATACGCAGTATTTT | CASSLENTDTQYF
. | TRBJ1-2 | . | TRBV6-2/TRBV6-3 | TGTGCCAGCAGTGCCCTCTTGAGGGGTCAGTATGGCTACACCTTC | CASSALLRGQYGYTF